Reported below is one T cell receptor (beta chain). Antigen unknown. Study outcomes and limitations: Tumor memory CD4+ T cell TCR gene usage was found to cluster with blood and lymph node memory CD4+ cells and with lymph node naive CD4+ cells. The larger cohort examined one V-J beta rearrangement, not whole repertoires. Tumor-infiltrating Treg TCR alpha and beta sequences overlapped most with tumor naive CD4+ T cells, then blood naive.

Each CDR3 protein gets one entry after TCRdb re-called the 5' RACE reads with MiXCR. Here the sample spans roughly 10,000 distinct CDR3 sequences, 14% being singletons. The sorted Tregs were CD4+CD25+CD127-/low cells. Germline CDR1 reads SGHAT; CDR2 reads FQNNGV. This CDR3 contains 18 residues. V lost 3 bases and J lost 8; bases outside the gene matches: 16. This rearrangement joins TRBV11-2 to TRBJ2-4; 10 bases align to TRBD2. This receptor was taken from a female donor with breast cancer. Sequenced: Tregs sorted from blood. The CDR3 loop reads CASSLGDLSGRAKDIQYF. CDR3 sequence (DNA): TGTGCCAGCAGCTTGGGGGACTTGAGCGGGAGGGCCAAGGACATTCAGTACTTC.